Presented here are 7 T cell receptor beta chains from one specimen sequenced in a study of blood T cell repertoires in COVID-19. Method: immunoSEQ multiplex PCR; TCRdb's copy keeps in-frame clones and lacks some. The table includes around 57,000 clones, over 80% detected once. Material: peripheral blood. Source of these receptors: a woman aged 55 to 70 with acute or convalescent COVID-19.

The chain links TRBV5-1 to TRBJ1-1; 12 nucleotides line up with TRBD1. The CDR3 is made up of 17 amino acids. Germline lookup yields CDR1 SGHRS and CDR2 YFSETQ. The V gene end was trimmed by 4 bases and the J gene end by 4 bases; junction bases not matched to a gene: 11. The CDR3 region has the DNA TGCGCCAGCAGCCCGTCTGGGACAGGGGGCCGGAGCACTGAAGCTTTCTTT. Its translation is CASSPSGTGGRSTEAFF.

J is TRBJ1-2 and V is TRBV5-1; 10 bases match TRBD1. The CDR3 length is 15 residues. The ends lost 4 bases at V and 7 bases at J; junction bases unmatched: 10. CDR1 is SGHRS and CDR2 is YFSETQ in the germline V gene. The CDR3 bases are TGCGCCAGCAGCAGGAACCCGGGACAGGGGTCTGGCTACACCTTC. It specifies CASSRNPGQGSGYTF. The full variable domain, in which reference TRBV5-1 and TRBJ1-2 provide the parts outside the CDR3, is KAGVTQTPRYLIKTRGQQVTLSCSPISGHRSVSWYQQTPGQGLQFLFEYFSETQRNKGNFPGRFSGRQFSNSRSEMNVSTLELGDSALYLCASSRNPGQGSGYTFGSGTRLTVV.

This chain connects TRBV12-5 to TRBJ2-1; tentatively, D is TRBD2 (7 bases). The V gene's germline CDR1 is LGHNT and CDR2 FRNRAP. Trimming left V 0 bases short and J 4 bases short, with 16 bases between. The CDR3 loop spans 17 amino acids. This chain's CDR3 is CASGLVQGGGPYNEQFF. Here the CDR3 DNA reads TGTGCTAGTGGTTTGGTACAAGGGGGGGGACCGTACAATGAGCAGTTCTTC.

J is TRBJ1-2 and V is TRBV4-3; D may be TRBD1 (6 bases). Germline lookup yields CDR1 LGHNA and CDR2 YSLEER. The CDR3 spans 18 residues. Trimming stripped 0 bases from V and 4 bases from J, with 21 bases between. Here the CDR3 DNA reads TGCGCCAGCAGCCAAGAGAAGTCTTCGGGACAAGTCGTCTATGGCTACACCTTC. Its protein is CASSQEKSSGQVVYGYTF.

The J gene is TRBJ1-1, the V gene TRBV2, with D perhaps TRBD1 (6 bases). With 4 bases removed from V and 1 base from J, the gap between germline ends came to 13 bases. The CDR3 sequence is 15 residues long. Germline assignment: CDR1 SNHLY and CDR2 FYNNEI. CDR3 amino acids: CASSGGGQGNTEAFF. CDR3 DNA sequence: TGTGCCAGCAGTGGGGGGGGCCAGGGGAACACTGAAGCTTTCTTT.

The CDR3 region is CASSFDSFSGGTQYF. The CDR3 DNA follows: TGTGCCAGCAGCTTTGACAGTTTCTCCGGGGGGACCCAGTACTTC. This rearrangement joins TRBV5-6 to TRBJ2-5, with D perhaps TRBD2 (6 bases). The CDR3 covers 15 residues. Germline CDR1 is SGHDT and CDR2 is YYEEEE. The ends were cut back, 2 bases at V and 7 bases at J, with 18 bases in the middle.

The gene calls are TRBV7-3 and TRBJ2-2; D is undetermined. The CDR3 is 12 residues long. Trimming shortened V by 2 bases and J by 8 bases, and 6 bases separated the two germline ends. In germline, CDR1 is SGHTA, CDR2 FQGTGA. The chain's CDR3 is CASSLGAGELFF. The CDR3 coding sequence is TGTGCCAGCAGCTTAGGTGCGGGGGAGCTGTTTTTT. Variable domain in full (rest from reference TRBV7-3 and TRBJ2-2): GAGVSQTPSNKVTEKGKYVELRCDPISGHTALYWYRQSLGQGPEFLIYFQGTGAADDSGLPNDRFFAVRPEGSVSTLKIQRTERGDSAVYLCASSLGAGELFFGEGSRLTVL.